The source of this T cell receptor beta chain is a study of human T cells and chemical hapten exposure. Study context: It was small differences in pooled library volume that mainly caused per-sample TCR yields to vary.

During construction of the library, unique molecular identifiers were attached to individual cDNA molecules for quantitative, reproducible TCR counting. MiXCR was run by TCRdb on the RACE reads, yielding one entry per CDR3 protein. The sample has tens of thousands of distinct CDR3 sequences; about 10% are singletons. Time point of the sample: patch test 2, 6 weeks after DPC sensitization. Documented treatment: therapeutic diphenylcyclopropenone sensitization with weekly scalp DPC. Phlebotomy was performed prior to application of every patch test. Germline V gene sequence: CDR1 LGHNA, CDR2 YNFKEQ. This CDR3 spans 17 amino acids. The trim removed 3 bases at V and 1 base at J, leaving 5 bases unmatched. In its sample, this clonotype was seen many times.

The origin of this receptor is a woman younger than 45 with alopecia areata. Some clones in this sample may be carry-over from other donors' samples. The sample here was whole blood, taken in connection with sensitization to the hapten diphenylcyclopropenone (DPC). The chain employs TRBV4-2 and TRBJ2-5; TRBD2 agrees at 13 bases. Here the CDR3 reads CASSQGTSGAIQETQYF. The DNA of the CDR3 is TGTGCCAGCAGCCAGGGGACTAGCGGGGCAATCCAAGAGACCCAGTACTTC.